This T cell receptor beta chain is from a study of PD-1 blockade in classical Hodgkin lymphoma. Time point given: cycle 4 day 1 (C4D1), after 6 weeks of nivolumab. Exposure to brentuximab vedotin varied, and each patient had relapsed following autologous stem cell transplantation. The assay was immunoSEQ multiplex PCR, and TCRdb's table has in-frame clones only and misses some. Among some 9,700 clones, 65% to 85% were seen once, and the ten largest hold roughly 45%. Study-wide points: Among the patients, those starting nivolumab under 1 year after ASCT were excluded.

With respect to this clone: Its matching antigen is unknown.

The CDR3 consists of 16 residues. Germline V gives CDR1 MGHRA, CDR2 YSYEKL. Unmatched junction bases numbered 6, after V lost 4 bases and J lost 2 bases. This specimen consisted of peripheral blood mononuclear cells (PBMCs), obtained before the fourth cycle of nivolumab. The sequence was collected from a human donor with classical Hodgkin lymphoma. J is TRBJ2-2 and V is TRBV4-1, with 8 bases that match TRBD2. The CDR3 sequence: CASSRLGLDNTGELFF. The CDR3 nucleotides read TGCGCCAGCAGCCGCTTGGGACTAGACAACACCGGGGAGCTGTTTTTT.